This T cell receptor beta chain came from a study of chemoradiotherapy in HPV16-positive cancers. Over chemoradiotherapy, repertoires were sampled more than once. With regard to this clone: Its antigen is currently unknown.

The germline CDR1 and CDR2 sequences are MGHDK and SYGVNS. The CDR3 loop spans 13 amino acids. Trimming stripped 10 bases from V and 4 bases from J, with 16 bases between. Data came from immunoSEQ multiplex PCR; TCRdb stores just in-frame clones and leaves some out. Of approximately 9,600 clones listed, around 80% are singletons. Overall study results and limits: Better recurrence-free survival went with HPV-responsive T-cell expansion in HPV16-positive patients. Candidate HPV-specific clones and E7-related TCR motifs grew in tumor during treatment. Functional assays defining HPV-specific T cells used only a couple of HPV16-positive patients.

This sequence was found in a human donor with HPV-associated anogenital cancer. The chain recombines TRBV25-1 with TRBJ1-2; D possibly corresponds to TRBD1 (5 bases). The specimen comprised tumor tissue, sampled from a patient who underwent chemoradiotherapy. In nucleotides, the CDR3 is TGTGCCACCCGGGGGGTGGGAGGCTATGGCTACACCTTC. Amino acid sequence: CATRGVGGYGYTF.